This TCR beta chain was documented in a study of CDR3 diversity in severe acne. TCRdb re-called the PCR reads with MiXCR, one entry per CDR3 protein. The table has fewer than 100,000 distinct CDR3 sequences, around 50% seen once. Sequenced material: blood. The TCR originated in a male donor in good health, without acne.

CDR3 sequence (DNA): TGCAGTGCTAGGGACTTTAACCGGGACAGGGATACTGAAGCTTTCTTT. This gives the protein CSARDFNRDRDTEAFF. The V call is TRBV20-1, the J call TRBJ1-1, with 9 bases fitting TRBD1. Trimming at V came to 3 bases and at J to 5 bases, leaving 13 bases not matched to a gene. CDR1 is DFQATT, CDR2 SNEGSKA, per germline (reference sequence). The CDR3 runs to 16 residues.